Below are 9 T cell receptor beta chains sequenced from a single sample in a study of blood T cell repertoires in COVID-19. Using immunoSEQ multiplex PCR, the repertoire was profiled, and TCRdb retains in-frame clones only, with some absent. The sample holds about 210,000 clones, roughly 82% seen once. Input material: peripheral blood. Source of these receptors: a man in his forties or fifties who had recovered from COVID-19.

This clone was seen more than once but under ten times. For the CDR3, the DNA is TGTGCCAGAAGCTTCGGGACAGGGGGCGCGAGTAGCAATCAGCCCCAGCATTTT. Its translation: CARSFGTGGASSNQPQHF. The V and J genes are TRBV7-5 and TRBJ1-5; the table's D gene call, TRBD1, was not cross checked with the DNA. TRBV7-5 is a pseudogene. The CDR3 is 18 residues long.

The chain links TRBV5-8 to TRBJ2-5, with D tentatively TRBD2 (6 bases). This CDR3 has 13 amino acids. V lost 3 bases, J lost 5 bases, and 11 bases lay in between. The germline V gene has CDR1 SGHTS and CDR2 YDEGEE. The CDR3 loop is CASSSGLIETQYF. CDR3 nucleotides: TGTGCCAGCAGCTCAGGACTAATTGAGACCCAGTACTTC. Drawing the rest from reference TRBV5-8 and TRBJ2-5, the complete variable domain is EAGVTQSPTHLIKTRGQQATLRCSPISGHTSVYWYQQALGLGLQFLLWYDEGEERNRGNFPPRFSGRQFPNYSSELNVNALELEDSALYLCASSSGLIETQYFGPGTRLLVL.

The CDR3 nucleotides are TGTGCCAGCACAGGGGACAGAACGGAAGCTTTCTTT. Encoded protein: CASTGDRTEAFF. J is TRBJ1-1 and V is TRBV2, with 7 nucleotides matching TRBD1. CDR1 is SNHLY and CDR2 is FYNNEI in the germline V gene. Trimming cost V 7 bases and J 8 bases; bases outside gene matches: 7. The CDR3 consists of 12 residues.

The table lists this clone with a count of one. The junction does not match germline at one end; this may be a read error. The chain employs TRBV5-5 and TRBJ1-2; 9 nucleotides line up with TRBD1. The CDR3 loop spans 12 amino acids. Germline CDR1 and CDR2: SGHKS and YYEKEE (reference sequence). The CDR3 nucleotides are TGTGCCAGCAACATTGGGCCGGACAGGGGCGCCTTC. Its protein is CASNIGPDRGAF.

This chain connects TRBV18 to TRBJ2-7; 14 bases agree with TRBD2. Germline V lookup: CDR1 KGHSH, CDR2 LQKENI. V lost 6 bases, J lost 6 bases, and 10 bases stayed unmatched. The CDR3 length is 16 residues. The CDR3 protein is CASSSGTSGRVSEQYF. CDR3 DNA sequence: TGTGCCAGCTCCTCGGGGACTAGCGGGAGAGTGAGCGAGCAGTACTTC.

V is TRBV30 and J is TRBJ2-1, with TRBD2 as a possible D gene (5 bases). Germline V gene lookup returns CDR1 GTSNPN and CDR2 SVGIG (reference sequence). This CDR3 has 11 residues. With 5 bases removed from V and 9 bases from J, the gap between germline ends came to 11 bases. This chain's CDR3 is CAWWSGSEQFF. CDR3 DNA: TGTGCCTGGTGGTCGGGGTCTGAGCAGTTCTTC.

The chain carries TRBV6-2 or TRBV6-3 and TRBJ2-5; 9 positions match TRBD2. CDR3 size: 18 residues. Trimming removed 2 bases from V and 4 bases from J; junction bases left unmatched: 14. Germline loops: CDR1 MNHEY, CDR2 SVGEGT. DNA for the CDR3: TGTGCCAGCAGTTACAACCGGGAGCTAGCGGGGCTTCGAGAGACCCAGTACTTC. Translating gives CASSYNRELAGLRETQYF.

V usage is TRBV12-3 or TRBV12-4 and J usage is TRBJ1-1, with D possibly being TRBD1 (5 bases). Trimming removed 7 bases at V and 5 bases at J, with 11 bases between. The CDR3 is 12 residues long. This CDR3 reads CASTPGQTEAFF. CDR3 DNA: TGTGCCAGCACCCCAGGGCAGACTGAAGCTTTCTTT.

The rearrangement links TRBV30 to TRBJ1-4, with 10 bases matching TRBD1. CDR1 and CDR2 (germline): GTSNPN, SVGIG (reference sequence). J lost 7 bases, V lost 4 bases, and 9 bases had no gene match. The CDR3 sequence is 15 residues long. The CDR3 loop reads CAWNPTGGSVEKLFF. The CDR3 DNA reads TGTGCCTGGAACCCGACAGGGGGCTCGGTTGAAAAACTGTTTTTT.